The present entry profiles one T cell receptor beta chain with its context. The data derive from a study of blood T cell repertoires in COVID-19. Study-wide context: Samples taken during acute and convalescent COVID-19 were collected in the United States, Italy and Spain.

Profiling relied on immunoSEQ multiplex PCR, and the TCRdb table lists in-frame clones only, not all of them. The sample holds about 300,000 clones, about nine tenths seen once. Individuals drawn from 20 to 30 US areas were roughly 18 to 95 years old. Cohorts were based on clinical histories the participants reported. Donors in Cohort 3 who had recovered were those with two negative PCRs, healthcare professional clearance, or resolution of their symptoms. Germline V lookup: CDR1 SQVTM, CDR2 ANQGSEA. Trimming at V came to 4 bases and at J to 2 bases, leaving 7 bases not matched to a gene. The CDR3 has 14 amino acids.

V usage is TRBV29-1 and J usage is TRBJ2-7; 8 nucleotides align to TRBD1. Sample: PBMCs or T cells enriched from blood (not recorded which). The clonotype was recovered from a young man who had recovered from COVID-19. CDR3 bases: TGCAGCGTTGTGGGGACAGGAGCCACCTACGAGCAGTACTTC. Translating gives CSVVGTGATYEQYF.